This entry concerns a single TCR beta chain. As yet, its antigen is unknown. V was clipped by 10 bases and J by 4 bases; unmatched bases: 7. Germline-derived CDR1 and CDR2 are ENHRY and SYGVKD. There are 13 residues in the CDR3. The data derive from a study of blood T cells in healthy people across ages. Study context: The template switching approach captured approximately one barcoded beta molecule for every two T cells.

Points from the study as a whole: TCR beta diversity per million T cells fell roughly linearly with age. Expanded clonotype changes were possibly confounded by unknown donor CMV status.

Every donor gave approximately 10 milliliters of peripheral blood. Next came a second PCR, run for about 6 to 12 cycles, which used a sample-barcoded 5' primer along with a J-beta primer mix. In TCRdb, the 5' RACE reads were re-called with MiXCR into one record per CDR3 protein. The table includes 540,000 or so distinct CDR3 sequences, roughly 43% detected once. The sample taken for sequencing was blood. The source is a man at least 80 years old in good health. The V and J genes are TRBV10-3 and TRBJ2-1; 7 bases match TRBD1. The CDR3 sequence: CATWTGTYNEQFF. The CDR3 DNA sequence: TGTGCCACCTGGACAGGAACATACAATGAGCAGTTCTTC.